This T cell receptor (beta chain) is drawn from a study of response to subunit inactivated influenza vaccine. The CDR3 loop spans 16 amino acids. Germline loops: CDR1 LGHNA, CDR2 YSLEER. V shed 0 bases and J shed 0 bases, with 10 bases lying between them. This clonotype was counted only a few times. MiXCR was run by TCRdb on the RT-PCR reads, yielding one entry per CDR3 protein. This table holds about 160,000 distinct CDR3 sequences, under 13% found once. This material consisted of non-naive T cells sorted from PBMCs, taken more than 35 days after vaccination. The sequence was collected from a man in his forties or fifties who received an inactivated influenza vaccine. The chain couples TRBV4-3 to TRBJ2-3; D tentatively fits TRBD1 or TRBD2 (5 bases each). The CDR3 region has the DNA TGCGCCAGCAGCCAAGAACCCGGGGACAGCACAGATACGCAGTATTTT. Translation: CASSQEPGDSTDTQYF.